A single TCR beta chain is shown here with its context. Its antigen is undetermined. Donors ranged from roughly 6 to 100 years old and were healthy Caucasians in Russia. The data stem from a study of blood T cells in healthy people across ages. Study observations and caveats: Unknown CMV status may confound age-related changes in expanded clones. Researchers report that TCR beta diversity correlated strongly with naive T cell percentage.

A sample-barcoded 5' primer and a J-beta primer mix were used in a second PCR of roughly 7 to 12 cycles. Each cDNA molecule, via a template-switch adaptor with 12 random nucleotides, was tagged. TCRdb re-derived calls from the 5' RACE reads in MiXCR, one entry per CDR3 protein. The sample shows over 600,000 distinct CDR3 sequences, about 21% of them seen only once. V dropped 2 bases and J dropped 7; count of bases not matched to a gene: 7. The CDR3 has 14 residues. Looked up from germline, CDR1 is DFQATT and CDR2 is SNEGSKA (reference sequence). The specimen was blood. The chain uses TRBV20-1 and TRBJ2-7; 11 positions match TRBD2. This receptor was obtained from a man in his sixties or seventies in good health. The CDR3 region is CSARKLAGDREQYF. Written as DNA, the CDR3 is TGCAGTGCTAGAAAACTAGCGGGAGATCGGGAGCAGTACTTC.